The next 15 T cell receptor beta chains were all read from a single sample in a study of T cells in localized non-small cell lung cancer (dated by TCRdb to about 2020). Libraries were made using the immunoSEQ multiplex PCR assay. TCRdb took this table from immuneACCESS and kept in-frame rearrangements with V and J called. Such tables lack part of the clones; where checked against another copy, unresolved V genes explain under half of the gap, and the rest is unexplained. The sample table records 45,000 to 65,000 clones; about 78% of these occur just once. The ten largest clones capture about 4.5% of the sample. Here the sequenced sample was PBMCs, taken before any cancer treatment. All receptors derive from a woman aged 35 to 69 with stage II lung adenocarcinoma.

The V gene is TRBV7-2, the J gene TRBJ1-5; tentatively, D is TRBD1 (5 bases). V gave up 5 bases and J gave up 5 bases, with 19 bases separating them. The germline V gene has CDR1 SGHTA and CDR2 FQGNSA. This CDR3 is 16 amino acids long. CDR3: CASSQEAGQGDQPQHF. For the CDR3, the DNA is TGTGCCAGCAGCCAAGAAGCAGGGCAGGGCGATCAGCCCCAGCATTTT.

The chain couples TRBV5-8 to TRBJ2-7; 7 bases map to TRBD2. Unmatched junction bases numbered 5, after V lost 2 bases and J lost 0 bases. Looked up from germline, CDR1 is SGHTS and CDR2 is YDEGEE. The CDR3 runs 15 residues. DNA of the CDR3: TGTGCCAGCAGCTTCAGCGCGGGGGACTCCTACGAGCAGTACTTC. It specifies CASSFSAGDSYEQYF. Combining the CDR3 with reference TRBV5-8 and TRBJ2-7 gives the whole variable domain EAGVTQSPTHLIKTRGQQATLRCSPISGHTSVYWYQQALGLGLQFLLWYDEGEERNRGNFPPRFSGRQFPNYSSELNVNALELEDSALYLCASSFSAGDSYEQYFGPGTRLTVT.

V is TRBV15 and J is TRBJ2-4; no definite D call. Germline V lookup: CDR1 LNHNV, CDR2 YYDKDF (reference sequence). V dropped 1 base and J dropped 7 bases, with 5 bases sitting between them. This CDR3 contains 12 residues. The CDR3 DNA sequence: TGTGCCACCAGCAGAGCCCGGAACATTCAGTACTTC. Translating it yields CATSRARNIQYF.

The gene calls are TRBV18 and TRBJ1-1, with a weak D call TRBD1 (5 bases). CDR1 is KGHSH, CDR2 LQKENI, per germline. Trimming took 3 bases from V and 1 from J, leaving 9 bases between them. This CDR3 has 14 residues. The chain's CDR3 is CASSPTEGNTEAFF. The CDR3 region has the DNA TGTGCCAGCTCACCGACAGAGGGGAACACTGAAGCTTTCTTT.

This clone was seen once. The CDR3 region has the DNA TGTGCCAGCAGCTTAGACGGCTATGGCTACACCTTC. It specifies CASSLDGYGYTF. The chain is built from TRBV11-2 and TRBJ1-2; D remains unclear. CDR1 SGHAT and CDR2 FQNNGV come from the germline V gene. Deletions cut 0 bases from V and 4 bases from J, with 3 bases between. The CDR3 extends over 12 amino acids.

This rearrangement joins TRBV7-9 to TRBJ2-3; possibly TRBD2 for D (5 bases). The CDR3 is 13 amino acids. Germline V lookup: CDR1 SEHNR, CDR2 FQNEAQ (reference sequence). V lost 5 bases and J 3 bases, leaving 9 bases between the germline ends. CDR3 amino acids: CASSPRGTDTQYF. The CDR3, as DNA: TGTGCCAGCAGCCCCCGGGGAACAGATACGCAGTATTTT.

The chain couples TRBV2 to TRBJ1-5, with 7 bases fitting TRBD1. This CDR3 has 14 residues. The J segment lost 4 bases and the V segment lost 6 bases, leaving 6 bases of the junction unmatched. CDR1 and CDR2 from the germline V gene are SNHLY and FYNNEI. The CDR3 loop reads CASSPDRANQPQHF. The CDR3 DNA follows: TGTGCCAGCAGCCCCGACAGGGCTAATCAGCCCCAGCATTTT. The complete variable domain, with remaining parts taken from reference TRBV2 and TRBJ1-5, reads EPEVTQTPSHQVTQMGQEVILRCVPISNHLYFYWYRQILGQKVEFLVSFYNNEISEKSEIFDDQFSVERPDGSNFTLKIRSTKLEDSAMYFCASSPDRANQPQHFGDGTRLSIL.

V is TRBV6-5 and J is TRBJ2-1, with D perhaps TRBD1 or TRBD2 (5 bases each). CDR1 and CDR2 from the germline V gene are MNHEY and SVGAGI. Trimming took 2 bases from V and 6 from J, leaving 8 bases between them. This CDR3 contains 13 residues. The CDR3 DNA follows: TGTGCCAGCAGTTACCGGGGCTTCAATGAGCAGTTCTTC. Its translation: CASSYRGFNEQFF.

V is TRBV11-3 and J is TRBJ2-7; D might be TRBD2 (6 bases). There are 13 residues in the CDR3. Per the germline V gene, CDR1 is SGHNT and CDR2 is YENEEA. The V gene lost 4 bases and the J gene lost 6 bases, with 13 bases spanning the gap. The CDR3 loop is CASSSVGDSEQYF. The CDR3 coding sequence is TGTGCCAGCAGCTCAGTAGGGGACTCCGAGCAGTACTTC. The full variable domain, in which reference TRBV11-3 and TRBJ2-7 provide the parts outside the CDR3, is EAGVVQSPRYKIIEKKQPVAFWCNPISGHNTLYWYLQNLGQGPELLIRYENEEAVDDSQLPKDRFSAERLKGVDSTLKIQPAELGDSAVYLCASSSVGDSEQYFGPGTRLTVT.

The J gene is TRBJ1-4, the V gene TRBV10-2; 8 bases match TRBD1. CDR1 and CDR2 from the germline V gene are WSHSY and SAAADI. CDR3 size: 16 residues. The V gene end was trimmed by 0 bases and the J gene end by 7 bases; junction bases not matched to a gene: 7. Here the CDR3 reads CASSESAGTGIEKLFF. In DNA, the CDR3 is TGCGCCAGCAGTGAGTCAGCCGGGACAGGAATTGAAAAACTGTTTTTT.

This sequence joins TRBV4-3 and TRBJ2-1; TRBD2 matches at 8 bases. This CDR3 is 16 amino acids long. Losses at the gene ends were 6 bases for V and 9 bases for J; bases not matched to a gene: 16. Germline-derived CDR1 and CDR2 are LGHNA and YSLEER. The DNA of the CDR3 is TGCGCCAGCAGTGCGATCCAAACCGGGGGGGCGGGTGAGCAGTTCTTC. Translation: CASSAIQTGGAGEQFF.

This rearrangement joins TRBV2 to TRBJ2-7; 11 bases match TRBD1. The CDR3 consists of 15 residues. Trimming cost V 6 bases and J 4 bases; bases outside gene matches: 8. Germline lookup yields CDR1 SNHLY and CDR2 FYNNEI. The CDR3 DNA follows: TGTGCCAGCAGCTCCCCGGACAGGGGGCTATACGAGCAGTACTTC. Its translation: CASSSPDRGLYEQYF.

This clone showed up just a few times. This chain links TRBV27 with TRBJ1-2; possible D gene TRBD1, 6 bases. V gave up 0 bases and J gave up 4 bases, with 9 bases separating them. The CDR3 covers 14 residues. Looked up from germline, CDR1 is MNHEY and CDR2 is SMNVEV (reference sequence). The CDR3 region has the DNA TGTGCCAGCAGTTTATCCGCAGGGGCCTATGGCTACACCTTC. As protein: CASSLSAGAYGYTF.

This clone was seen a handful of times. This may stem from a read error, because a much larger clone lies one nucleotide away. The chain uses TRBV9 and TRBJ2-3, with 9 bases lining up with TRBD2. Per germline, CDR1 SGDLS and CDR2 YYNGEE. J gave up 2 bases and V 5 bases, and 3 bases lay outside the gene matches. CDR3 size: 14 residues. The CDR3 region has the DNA TGTGCCAGCAGTGAGCGGGGGGTCACAGATACGCAGTATTTT. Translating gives CASSERGVTDTQYF.

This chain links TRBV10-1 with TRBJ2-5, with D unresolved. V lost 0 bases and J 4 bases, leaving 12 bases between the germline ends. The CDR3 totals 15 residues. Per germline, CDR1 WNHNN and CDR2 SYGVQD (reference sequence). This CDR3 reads CASSESMSLGETQYF. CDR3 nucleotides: TGCGCCAGCAGTGAGTCCATGAGCCTGGGAGAGACCCAGTACTTC.